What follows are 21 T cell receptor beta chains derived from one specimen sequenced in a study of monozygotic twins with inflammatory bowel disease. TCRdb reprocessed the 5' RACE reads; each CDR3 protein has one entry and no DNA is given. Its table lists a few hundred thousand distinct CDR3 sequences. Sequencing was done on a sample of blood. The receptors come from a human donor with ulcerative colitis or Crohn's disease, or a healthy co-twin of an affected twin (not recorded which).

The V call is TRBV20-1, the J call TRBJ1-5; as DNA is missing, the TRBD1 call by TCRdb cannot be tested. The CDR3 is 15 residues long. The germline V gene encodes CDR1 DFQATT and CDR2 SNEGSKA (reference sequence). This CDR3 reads CSARRGTDSNQPQHF.

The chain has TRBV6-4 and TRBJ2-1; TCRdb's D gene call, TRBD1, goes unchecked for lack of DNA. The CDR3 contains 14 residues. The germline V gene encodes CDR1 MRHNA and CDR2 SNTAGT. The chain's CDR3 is CASSAGQGYNEQFF.

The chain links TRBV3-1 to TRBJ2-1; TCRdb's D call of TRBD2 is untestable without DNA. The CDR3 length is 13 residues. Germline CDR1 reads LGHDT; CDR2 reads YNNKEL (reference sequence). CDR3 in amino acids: CASSQQEVGEQFF.

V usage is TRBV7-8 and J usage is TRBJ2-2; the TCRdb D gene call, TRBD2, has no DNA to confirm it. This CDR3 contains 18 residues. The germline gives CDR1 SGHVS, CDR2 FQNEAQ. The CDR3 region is CASSLVPGLREKVEELFF.

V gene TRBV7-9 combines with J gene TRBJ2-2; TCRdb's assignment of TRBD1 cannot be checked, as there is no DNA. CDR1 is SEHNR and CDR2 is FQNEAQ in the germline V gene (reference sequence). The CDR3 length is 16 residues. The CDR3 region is CASSARGLYGTGELFF.

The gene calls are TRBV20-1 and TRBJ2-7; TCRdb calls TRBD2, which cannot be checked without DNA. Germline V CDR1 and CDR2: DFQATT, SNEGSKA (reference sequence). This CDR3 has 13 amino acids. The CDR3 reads CSATSASNYEQYF.

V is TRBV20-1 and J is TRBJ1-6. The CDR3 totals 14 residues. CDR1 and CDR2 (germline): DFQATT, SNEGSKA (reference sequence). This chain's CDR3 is CSTNRVLPNSPLHF.

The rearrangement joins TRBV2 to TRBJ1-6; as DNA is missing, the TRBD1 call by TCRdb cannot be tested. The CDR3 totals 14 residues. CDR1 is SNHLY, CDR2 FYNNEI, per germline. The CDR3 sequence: CASSEGQNNSPLHF.

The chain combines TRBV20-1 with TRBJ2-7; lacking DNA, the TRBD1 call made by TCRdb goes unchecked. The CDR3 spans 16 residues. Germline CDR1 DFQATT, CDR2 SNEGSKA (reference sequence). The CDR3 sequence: CSASPPLTGGPYEQYF.

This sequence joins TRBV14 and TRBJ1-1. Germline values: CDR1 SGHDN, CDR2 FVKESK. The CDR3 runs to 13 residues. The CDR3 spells CASKIGSYTEAFF. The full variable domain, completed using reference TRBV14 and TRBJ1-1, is EAGVTQFPSHSVIEKGQTVTLRCDPISGHDNLYWYRRVMGKEIKFLLHFVKESKQDESGMPNNRFLAERTGGTYSTLKVQPAELEDSGVYFCASKIGSYTEAFFGQGTRLTVV.

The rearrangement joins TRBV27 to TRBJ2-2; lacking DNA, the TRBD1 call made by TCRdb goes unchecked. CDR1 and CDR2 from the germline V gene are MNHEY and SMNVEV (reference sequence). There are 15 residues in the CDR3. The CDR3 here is CASSFWGNSTGELFF.

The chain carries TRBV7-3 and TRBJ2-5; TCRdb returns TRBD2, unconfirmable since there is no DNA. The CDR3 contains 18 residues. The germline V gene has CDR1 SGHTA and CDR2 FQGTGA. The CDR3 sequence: CASSLKGLAGGNHETQYF.

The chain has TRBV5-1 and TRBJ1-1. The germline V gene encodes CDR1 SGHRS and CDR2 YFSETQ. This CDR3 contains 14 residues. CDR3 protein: CASSLYSDYTEAFF.

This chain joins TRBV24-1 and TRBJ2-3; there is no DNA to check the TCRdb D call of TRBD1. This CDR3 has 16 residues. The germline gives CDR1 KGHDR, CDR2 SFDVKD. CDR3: CATSDRTGGASDTQYF.

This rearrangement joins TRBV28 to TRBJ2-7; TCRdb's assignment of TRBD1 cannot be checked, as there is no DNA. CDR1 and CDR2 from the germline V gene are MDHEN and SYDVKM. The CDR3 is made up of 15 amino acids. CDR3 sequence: CASSFAGGNSYEQYF.

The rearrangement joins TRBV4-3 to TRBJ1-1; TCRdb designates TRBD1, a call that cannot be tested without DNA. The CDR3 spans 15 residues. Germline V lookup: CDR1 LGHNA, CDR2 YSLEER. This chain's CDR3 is CASSQDRQGPTEAFF.

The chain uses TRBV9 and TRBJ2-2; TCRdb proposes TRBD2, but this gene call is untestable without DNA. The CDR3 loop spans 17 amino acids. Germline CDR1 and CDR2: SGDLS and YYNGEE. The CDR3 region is CASSVGASGRSTGELFF.

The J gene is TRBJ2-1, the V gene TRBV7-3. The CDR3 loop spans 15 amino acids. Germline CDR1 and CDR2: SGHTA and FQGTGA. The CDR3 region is CASSFLGGRDNEQFF.

CDR3 loop: CATSLQVNEQFF. This chain connects TRBV15 to TRBJ2-1; lacking DNA, the TRBD1 call made by TCRdb goes unchecked. CDR3 length: 12 amino acids. CDR1 and CDR2 (germline): LNHNV, YYDKDF (reference sequence).

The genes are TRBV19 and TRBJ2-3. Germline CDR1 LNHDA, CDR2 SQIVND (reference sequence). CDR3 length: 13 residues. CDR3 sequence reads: CASKMISTDTQYF.

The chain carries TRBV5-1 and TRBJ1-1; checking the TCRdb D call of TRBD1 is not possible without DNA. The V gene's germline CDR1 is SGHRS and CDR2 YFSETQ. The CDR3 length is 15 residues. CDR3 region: CASSWATGWDTEAFF.